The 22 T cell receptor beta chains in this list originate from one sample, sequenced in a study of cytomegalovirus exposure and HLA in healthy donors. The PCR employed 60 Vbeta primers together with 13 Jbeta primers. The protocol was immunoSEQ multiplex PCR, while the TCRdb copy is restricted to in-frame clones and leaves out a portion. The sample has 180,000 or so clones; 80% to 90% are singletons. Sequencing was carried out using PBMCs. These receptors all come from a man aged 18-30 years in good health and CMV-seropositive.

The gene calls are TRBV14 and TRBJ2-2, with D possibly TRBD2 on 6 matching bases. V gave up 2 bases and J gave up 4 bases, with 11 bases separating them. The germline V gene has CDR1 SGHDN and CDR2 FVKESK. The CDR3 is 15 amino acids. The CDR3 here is CASSQSGGSTGELFF. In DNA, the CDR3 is TGTGCCAGCAGCCAATCTGGGGGGAGCACCGGGGAGCTGTTTTTT.

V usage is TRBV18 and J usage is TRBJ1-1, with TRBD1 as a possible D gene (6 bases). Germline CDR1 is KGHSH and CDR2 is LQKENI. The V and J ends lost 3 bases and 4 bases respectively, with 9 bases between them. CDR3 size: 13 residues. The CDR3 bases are TGTGCCAGCTCACCGAGAGGGGGCACTGAAGCTTTCTTT. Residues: CASSPRGGTEAFF.

CDR3 in amino acids: CASSIDGLLYEGPQFLTDTQYF. For the CDR3, the DNA is TGTGCCAGTAGTATAGATGGACTCCTCTACGAGGGCCCACAGTTCCTCACAGATACGCAGTATTTT. The chain employs TRBV19 and TRBJ2-3; tentatively, D is TRBD2 (5 bases). The CDR3 sequence is 22 residues long. Trimming stripped 0 bases from V and 2 bases from J, with 30 bases between. From germline, CDR1 is LNHDA and CDR2 SQIVND (reference sequence).

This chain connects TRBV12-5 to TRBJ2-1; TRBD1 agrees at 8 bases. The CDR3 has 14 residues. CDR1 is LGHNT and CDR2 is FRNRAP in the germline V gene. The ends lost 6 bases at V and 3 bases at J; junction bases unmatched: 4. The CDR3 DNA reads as TGTGCTAGTGGAGCAGGGGGCTTCTACAATGAGCAGTTCTTC. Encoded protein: CASGAGGFYNEQFF.

CDR3 sequence (DNA): TGTGCCAGCATGGGGAGACCCCAGTACTTC. Protein sequence: CASMGRPQYF. The J gene is TRBJ2-5, the V gene TRBV2, with a possible D match to TRBD2 (5 bases). Germline CDR1 reads SNHLY; CDR2 reads FYNNEI. The CDR3 is made up of 10 amino acids. Trimming took off 7 bases at V and 9 bases at J, with 9 bases between the two ends. The whole variable domain, remainder taken from reference TRBV2 and TRBJ2-5, is EPEVTQTPSHQVTQMGQEVILRCVPISNHLYFYWYRQILGQKVEFLVSFYNNEISEKSEIFDDQFSVERPDGSNFTLKIRSTKLEDSAMYFCASMGRPQYFGPGTRLLVL.

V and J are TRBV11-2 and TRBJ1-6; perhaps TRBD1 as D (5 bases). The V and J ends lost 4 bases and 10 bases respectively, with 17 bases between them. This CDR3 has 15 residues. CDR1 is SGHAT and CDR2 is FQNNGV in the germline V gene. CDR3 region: CASSSYSLGGSPLHF. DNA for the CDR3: TGTGCCAGCAGCTCCTACAGTCTGGGGGGGTCACCCCTCCACTTT.

The CDR3 region has the DNA TGCGCCAGCAGCTTGGATGGAGCCCGCCTCTCTGGGGCCAACGTCCTGACTTTC. Encoded protein: CASSLDGARLSGANVLTF. The chain couples TRBV5-1 to TRBJ2-6; D is uncertain. The germline V gene has CDR1 SGHRS and CDR2 YFSETQ. V gave up 0 bases and J gave up 0 bases, with 13 bases separating them. The CDR3 is 18 residues long.

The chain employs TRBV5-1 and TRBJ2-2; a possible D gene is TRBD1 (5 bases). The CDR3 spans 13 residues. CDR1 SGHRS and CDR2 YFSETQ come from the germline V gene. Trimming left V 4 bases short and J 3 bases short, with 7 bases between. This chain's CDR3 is CASSGADTGELFF. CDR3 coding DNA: TGCGCCAGCAGCGGGGCCGACACCGGGGAGCTGTTTTTT.

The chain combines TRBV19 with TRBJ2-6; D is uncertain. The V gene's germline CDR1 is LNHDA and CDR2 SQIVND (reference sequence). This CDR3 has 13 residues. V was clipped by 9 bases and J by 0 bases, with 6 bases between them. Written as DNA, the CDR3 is TGTGCCAGCCGGTCCTCTGGGGCCAACGTCCTGACTTTC. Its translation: CASRSSGANVLTF. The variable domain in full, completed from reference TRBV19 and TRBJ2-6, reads DGGITQSPKYLFRKEGQNVTLSCEQNLNHDAMYWYRQDPGQGLRLIYYSQIVNDFQKGDIAEGYSVSREKKESFPLTVTSAQKNPTAFYLCASRSSGANVLTFGAGSRLTVL.

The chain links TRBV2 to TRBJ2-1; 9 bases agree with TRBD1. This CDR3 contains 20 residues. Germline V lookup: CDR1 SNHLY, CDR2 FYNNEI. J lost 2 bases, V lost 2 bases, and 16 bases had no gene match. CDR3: CASSERTGGLVGGPYNEQFF. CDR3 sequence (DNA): TGTGCCAGCAGTGAAAGAACAGGGGGCTTGGTGGGGGGGCCCTACAATGAGCAGTTCTTC. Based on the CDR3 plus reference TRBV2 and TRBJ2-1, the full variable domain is EPEVTQTPSHQVTQMGQEVILRCVPISNHLYFYWYRQILGQKVEFLVSFYNNEISEKSEIFDDQFSVERPDGSNFTLKIRSTKLEDSAMYFCASSERTGGLVGGPYNEQFFGPGTRLTVL.

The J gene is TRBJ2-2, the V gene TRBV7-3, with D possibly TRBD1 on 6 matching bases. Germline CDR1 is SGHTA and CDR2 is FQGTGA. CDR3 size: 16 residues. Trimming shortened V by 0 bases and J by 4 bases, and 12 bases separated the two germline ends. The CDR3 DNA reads TGTGCCAGCAGCTTAACCGGCACAGGGAGCACCGGGGAGCTGTTTTTT. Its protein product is CASSLTGTGSTGELFF.

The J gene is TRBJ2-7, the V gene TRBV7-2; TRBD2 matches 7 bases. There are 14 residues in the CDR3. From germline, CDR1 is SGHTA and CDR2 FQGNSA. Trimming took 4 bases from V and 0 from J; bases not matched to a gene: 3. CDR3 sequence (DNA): TGTGCCAGCAGCTGGGAGCGGGACTCCTACGAGCAGTACTTC. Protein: CASSWERDSYEQYF.

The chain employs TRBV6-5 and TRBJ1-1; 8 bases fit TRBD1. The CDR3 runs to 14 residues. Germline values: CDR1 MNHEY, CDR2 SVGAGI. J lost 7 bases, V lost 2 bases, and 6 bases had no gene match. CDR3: CASSYNSGGGEAFF. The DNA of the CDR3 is TGTGCCAGCAGTTACAATTCAGGGGGCGGTGAAGCTTTCTTT.

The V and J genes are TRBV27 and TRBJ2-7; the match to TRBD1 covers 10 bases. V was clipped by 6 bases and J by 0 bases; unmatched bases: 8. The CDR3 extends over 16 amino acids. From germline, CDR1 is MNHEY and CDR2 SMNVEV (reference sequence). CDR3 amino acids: CASRPSDRGSSYEQYF. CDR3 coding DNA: TGTGCCAGCAGACCTTCGGACAGGGGGAGCTCCTACGAGCAGTACTTC.

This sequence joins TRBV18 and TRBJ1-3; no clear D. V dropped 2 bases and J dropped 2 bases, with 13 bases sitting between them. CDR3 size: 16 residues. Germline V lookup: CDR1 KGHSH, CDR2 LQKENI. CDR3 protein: CASSPNAATAGNTIYF. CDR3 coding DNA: TGTGCCAGCTCACCAAATGCAGCGACGGCTGGAAACACCATATATTTT.

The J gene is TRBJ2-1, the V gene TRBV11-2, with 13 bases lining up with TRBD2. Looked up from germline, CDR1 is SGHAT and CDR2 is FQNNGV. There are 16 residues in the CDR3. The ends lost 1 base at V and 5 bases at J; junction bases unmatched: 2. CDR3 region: CASSLGLAGGDNEQFF. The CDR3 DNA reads TGTGCCAGCAGCTTAGGACTAGCGGGGGGAGACAATGAGCAGTTCTTC.

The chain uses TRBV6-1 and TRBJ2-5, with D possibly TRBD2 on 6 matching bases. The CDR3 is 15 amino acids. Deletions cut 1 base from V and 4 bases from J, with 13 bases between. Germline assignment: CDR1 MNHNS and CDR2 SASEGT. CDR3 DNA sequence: TGTGCCAGCAGTGAAGGGAGGGCCCCCCCAGAGACCCAGTACTTC. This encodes CASSEGRAPPETQYF.

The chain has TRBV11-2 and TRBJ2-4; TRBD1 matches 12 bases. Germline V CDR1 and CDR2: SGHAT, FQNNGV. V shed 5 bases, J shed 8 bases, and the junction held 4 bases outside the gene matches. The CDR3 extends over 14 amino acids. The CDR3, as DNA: TGTGCCAGCAGCGAAGGGACAGGGGGCGACATTCAGTACTTC. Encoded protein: CASSEGTGGDIQYF. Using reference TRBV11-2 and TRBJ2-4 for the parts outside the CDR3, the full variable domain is EAGVAQSPRYKIIEKRQSVAFWCNPISGHATLYWYQQILGQGPKLLIQFQNNGVVDDSQLPKDRFSAERLKGVDSTLKIQPAKLEDSAVYLCASSEGTGGDIQYFGAGTRLSVL.

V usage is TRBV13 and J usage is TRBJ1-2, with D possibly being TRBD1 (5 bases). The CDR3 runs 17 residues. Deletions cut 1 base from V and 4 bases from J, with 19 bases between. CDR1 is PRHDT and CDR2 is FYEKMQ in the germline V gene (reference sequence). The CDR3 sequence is CASSLVGWGGDIYGYTF. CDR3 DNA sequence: TGTGCCAGCAGCTTAGTCGGCTGGGGGGGGGATATCTATGGCTACACCTTC.

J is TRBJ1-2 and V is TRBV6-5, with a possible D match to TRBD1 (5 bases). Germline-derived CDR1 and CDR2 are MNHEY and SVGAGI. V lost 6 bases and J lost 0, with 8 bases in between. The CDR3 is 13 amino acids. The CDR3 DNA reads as TGTGCCAGCAGCCACAGGTCTAACTATGGCTACACCTTC. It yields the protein CASSHRSNYGYTF.

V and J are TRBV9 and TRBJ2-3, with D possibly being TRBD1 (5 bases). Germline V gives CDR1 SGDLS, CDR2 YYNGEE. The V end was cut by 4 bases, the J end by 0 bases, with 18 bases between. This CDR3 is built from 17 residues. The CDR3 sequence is CASSPTRWGVSTDTQYF. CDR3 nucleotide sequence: TGTGCCAGCAGCCCTACCCGGTGGGGCGTTAGCACAGATACGCAGTATTTT.

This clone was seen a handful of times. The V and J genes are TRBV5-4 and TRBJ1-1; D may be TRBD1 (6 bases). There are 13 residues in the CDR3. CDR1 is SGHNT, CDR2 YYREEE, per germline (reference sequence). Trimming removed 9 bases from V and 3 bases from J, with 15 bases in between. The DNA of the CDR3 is TGTGCCATTCACAGGGTTGGGTACACTGAAGCTTTCTTT. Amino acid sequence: CAIHRVGYTEAFF.